This T cell receptor (beta chain) was profiled in a study of T cell repertoires in ileal Crohn's disease. Overall study context: Every patient was operated on for stricturing (about 60%) or penetrating (approximately 40%) complications.

The V gene end was trimmed by 8 bases and the J gene end by 5 bases; junction bases not matched to a gene: 11. CDR3 length: 14 amino acids. Germline loops: CDR1 MNHNS, CDR2 SASEGT. This sample's time point: neoterminal ileum biopsy at postoperative endoscopy, about 6 months after surgery. Libraries were prepared by immunoSEQ multiplex PCR; TCRdb keeps only in-frame clonotypes and omits some of them. The sample shows more than 10,000 clones, around 78% of them seen only once. Only a few counts were recorded for this clone. The chain is built from TRBV6-1 and TRBJ2-7; 8 nucleotides agree with TRBD1. This clonotype was obtained from an adult with Crohn's disease. Sequencing was carried out using ileal tissue. In DNA, the CDR3 is TGTGCCAGCCGAACCGGGACAGGTTTCAACGAGCAGTACTTC. It codes for CASRTGTGFNEQYF.